This T cell receptor beta chain derives from a study of CD8 T cells in ankylosing spondylitis. Study-level points and caveats: Clones tied to disease were said to be significantly enriched in matched ankylosing spondylitis synovial fluid. A TCR beta motif of fewer than 10 highly homologous variants seemed to mark ankylosing spondylitis blood.

For this clonotype: Its cognate antigen is unknown.

CDR3 length: 14 amino acids. V shed 1 base and J shed 5 bases, with 12 bases lying between them. The germline V gene encodes CDR1 SGHKS and CDR2 YYEKEE (reference sequence). It was by quantitative 5'-RACE with molecular barcodes that TCR beta libraries were made. One entry per CDR3 protein results from TCRdb running MiXCR on the 5' RACE reads. The repertoire has roughly 120,000 distinct CDR3 sequences, 7% of them found once; the top ten carry 10% to 15%. V and J are TRBV5-5 and TRBJ1-1, with a tentative D call TRBD1 (5 bases). Input material: blood, either unsorted or a sorted T cell fraction (not recorded which). This TCR was sampled from a male donor with ankylosing spondylitis or in good health (not recorded which). The CDR3 coding sequence is TGTGCCAGCAGCTTGTCGGGGGTTGGTACTGAAGCTTTCTTT. This sequence encodes CASSLSGVGTEAFF.